The clone carrying this TCR beta chain has only a few counts. The sample originates from a study of patients and donors after allogeneic stem cell transplantation. TCRdb fed the RT-PCR reads into MiXCR, producing one record per CDR3 protein. The repertoire holds about 40,000 distinct CDR3 sequences, with more than 30% as singletons. CDR3 length equals 16 residues. J gave up 5 bases and V 1 base, and 4 bases lay outside the gene matches. CDR1 and CDR2 (germline): SGHTA, FQGTGA. The clonotype originates from a human donor who was either an allogeneic HSCT recipient or a stem cell or donor lymphocyte infusion donor (not recorded which). It is not recorded whose cells these are; they may come from a transplant donor. Sequences were obtained from blood, either unsorted or a sorted T cell fraction (not recorded which). The V gene is TRBV7-3, the J gene TRBJ2-1, with 11 bases identical to TRBD2. This CDR3 reads CASSLIGTSGHNEQFF. Written as DNA, the CDR3 is TGTGCCAGCAGCTTAATCGGGACTAGCGGCCACAATGAGCAGTTCTTC.